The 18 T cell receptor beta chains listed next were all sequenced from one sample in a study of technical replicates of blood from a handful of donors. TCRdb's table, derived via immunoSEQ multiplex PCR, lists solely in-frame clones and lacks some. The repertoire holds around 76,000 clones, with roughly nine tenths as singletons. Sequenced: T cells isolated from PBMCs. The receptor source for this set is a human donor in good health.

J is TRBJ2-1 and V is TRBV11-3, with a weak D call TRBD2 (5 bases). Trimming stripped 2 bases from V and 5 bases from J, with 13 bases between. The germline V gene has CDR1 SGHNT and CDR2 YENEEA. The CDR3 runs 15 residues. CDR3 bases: TGTGCCAGCAGCTTATTCAGCGGCGCCGACAATGAGCAGTTCTTC. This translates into CASSLFSGADNEQFF.

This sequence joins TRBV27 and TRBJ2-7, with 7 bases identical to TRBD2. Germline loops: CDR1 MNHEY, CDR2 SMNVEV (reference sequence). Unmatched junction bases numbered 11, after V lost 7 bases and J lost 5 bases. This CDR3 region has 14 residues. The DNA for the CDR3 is TGTGCCAGCACCGAGGGAGGGCGTATCGACGAGCAGTACTTC. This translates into CASTEGGRIDEQYF.

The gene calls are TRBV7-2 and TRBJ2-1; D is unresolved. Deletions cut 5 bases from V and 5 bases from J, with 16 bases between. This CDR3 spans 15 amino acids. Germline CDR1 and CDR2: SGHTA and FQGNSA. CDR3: CASSRSRSQNNEQFF. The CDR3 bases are TGTGCCAGCAGCCGATCCCGCTCCCAGAACAATGAGCAGTTCTTC.

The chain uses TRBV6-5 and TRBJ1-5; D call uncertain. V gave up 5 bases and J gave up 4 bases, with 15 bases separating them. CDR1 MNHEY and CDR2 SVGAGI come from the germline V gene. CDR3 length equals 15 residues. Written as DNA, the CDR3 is TGTGCCAGCAGTCCACACAACCCCTTTAATCAGCCCCAGCATTTT. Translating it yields CASSPHNPFNQPQHF.

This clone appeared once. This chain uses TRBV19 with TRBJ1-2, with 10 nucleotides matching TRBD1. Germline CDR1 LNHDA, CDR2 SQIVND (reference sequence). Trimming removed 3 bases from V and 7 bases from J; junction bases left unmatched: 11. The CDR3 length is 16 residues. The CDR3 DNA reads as TGTGCCAGTAGTATGGTTCGGGACAGGGGACTACCTGGCTACACCTTC. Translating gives CASSMVRDRGLPGYTF.

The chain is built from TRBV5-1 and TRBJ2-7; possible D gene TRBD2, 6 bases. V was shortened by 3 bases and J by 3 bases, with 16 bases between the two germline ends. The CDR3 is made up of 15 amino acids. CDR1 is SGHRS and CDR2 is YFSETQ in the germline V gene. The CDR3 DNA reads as TGCGCCAGCAGCTCCGACGGGGGAAGCTACTACGAGCAGTACTTC. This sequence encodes CASSSDGGSYYEQYF.

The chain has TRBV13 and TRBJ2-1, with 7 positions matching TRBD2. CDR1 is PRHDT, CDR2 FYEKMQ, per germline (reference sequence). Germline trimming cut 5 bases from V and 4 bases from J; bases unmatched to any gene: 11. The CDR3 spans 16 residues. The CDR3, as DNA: TGTGCCAGCAGCCCCCCGGTCGGGAGGACTTACAATGAGCAGTTCTTC. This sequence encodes CASSPPVGRTYNEQFF.

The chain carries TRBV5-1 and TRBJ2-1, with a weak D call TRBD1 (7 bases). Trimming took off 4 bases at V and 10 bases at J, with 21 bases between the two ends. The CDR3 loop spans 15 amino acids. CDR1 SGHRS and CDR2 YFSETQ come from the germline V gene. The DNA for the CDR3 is TGCGCCAGCAGCCCGGGGGACAGCACCTTAGGGGAGCAGTTCTTC. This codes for CASSPGDSTLGEQFF.

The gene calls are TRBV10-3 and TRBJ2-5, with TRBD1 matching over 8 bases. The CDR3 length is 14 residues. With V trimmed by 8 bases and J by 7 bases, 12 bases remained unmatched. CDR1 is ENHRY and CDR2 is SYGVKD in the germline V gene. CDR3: CAIANPDRVWTQYF. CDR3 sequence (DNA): TGTGCCATCGCCAATCCGGACAGGGTATGGACCCAGTACTTC.

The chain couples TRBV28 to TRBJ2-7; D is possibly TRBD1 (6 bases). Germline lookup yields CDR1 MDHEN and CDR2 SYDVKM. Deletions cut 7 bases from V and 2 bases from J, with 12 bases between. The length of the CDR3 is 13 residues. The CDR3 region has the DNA TGTGCCAGCACCCAGGGGCGAACCTACGAGCAGTACTTC. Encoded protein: CASTQGRTYEQYF.

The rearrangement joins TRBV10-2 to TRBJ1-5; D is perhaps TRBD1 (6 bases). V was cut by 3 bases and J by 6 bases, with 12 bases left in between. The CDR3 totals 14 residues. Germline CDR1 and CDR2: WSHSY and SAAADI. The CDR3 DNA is TGCGCCAGCAGTGAACAGGGTAACACTCAGCCCCAGCATTTT. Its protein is CASSEQGNTQPQHF.

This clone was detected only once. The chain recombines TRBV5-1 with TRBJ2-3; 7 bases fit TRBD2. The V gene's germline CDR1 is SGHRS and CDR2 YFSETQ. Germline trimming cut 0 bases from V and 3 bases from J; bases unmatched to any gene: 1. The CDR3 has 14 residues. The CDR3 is CASSLGRETDTQYF. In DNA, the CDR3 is TGCGCCAGCAGCTTGGGGCGGGAGACAGATACGCAGTATTTT. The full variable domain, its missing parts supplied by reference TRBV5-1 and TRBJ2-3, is KAGVTQTPRYLIKTRGQQVTLSCSPISGHRSVSWYQQTPGQGLQFLFEYFSETQRNKGNFPGRFSGRQFSNSRSEMNVSTLELGDSALYLCASSLGRETDTQYFGPGTRLTVL.

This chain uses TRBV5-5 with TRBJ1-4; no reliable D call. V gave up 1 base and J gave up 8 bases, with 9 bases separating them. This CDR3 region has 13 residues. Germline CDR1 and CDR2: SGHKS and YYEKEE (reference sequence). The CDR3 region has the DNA TGTGCCAGCAGCTTGATTCCGGGGGAAAAACTGTTTTTT. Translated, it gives CASSLIPGEKLFF.

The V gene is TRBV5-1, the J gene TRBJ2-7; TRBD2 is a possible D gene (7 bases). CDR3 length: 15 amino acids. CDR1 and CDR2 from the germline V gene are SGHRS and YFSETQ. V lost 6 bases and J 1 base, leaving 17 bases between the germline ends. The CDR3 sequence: CASTRGASASYEQYF. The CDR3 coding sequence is TGCGCCAGCACCCGGGGGGCTAGCGCGTCCTACGAGCAGTACTTC.

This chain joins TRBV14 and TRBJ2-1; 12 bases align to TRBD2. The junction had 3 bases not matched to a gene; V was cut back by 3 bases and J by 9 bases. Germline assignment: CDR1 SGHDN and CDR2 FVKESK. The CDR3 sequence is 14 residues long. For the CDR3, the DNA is TGTGCCAGCAGCCAGCTAGCGGGAGGGTCTGAGCAGTTCTTC. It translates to CASSQLAGGSEQFF.

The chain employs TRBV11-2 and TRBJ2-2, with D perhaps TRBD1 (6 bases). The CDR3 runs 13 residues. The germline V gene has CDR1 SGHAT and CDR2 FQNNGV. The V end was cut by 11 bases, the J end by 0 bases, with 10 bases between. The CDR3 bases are TGTGCCTTCGGGACACCGAACACCGGGGAGCTGTTTTTT. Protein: CAFGTPNTGELFF.

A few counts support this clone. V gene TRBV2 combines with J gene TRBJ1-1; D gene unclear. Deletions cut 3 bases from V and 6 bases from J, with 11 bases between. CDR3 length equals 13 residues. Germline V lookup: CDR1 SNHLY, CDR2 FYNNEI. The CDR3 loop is CASSDRLSPEAFF. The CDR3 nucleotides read TGTGCCAGCAGTGACCGGCTTAGCCCTGAAGCTTTCTTT.

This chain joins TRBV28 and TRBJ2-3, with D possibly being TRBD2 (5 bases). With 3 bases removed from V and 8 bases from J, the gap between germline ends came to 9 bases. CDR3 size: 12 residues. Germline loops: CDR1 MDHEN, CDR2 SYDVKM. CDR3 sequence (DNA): TGTGCCAGCAGTTTCGGGATGGCTACGCAGTATTTT. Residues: CASSFGMATQYF.